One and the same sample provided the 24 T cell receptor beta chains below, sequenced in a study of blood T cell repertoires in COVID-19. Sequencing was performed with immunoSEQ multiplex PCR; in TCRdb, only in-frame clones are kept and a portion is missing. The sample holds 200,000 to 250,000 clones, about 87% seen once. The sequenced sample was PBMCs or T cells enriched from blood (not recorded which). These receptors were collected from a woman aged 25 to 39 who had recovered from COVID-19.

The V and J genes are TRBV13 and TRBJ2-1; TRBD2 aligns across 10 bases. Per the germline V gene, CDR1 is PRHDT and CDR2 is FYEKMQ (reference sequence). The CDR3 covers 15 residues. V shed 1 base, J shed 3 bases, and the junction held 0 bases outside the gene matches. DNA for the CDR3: TGTGCCAGCAGCTTAGCTAGCGGGGGCTACAATGAGCAGTTCTTC. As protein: CASSLASGGYNEQFF.

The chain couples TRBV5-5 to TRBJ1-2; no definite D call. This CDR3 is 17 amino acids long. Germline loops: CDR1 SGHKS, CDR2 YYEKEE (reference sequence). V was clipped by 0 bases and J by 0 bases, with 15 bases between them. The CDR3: CASSLVVSESANYGYTF. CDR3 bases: TGTGCCAGCAGCTTGGTTGTCAGTGAATCAGCTAACTATGGCTACACCTTC.

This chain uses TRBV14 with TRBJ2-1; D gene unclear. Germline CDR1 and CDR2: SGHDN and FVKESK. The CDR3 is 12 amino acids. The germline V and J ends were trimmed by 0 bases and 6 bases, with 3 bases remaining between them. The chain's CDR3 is CASSQDSNEQFF. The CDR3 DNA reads TGTGCCAGCAGCCAAGACAGCAATGAGCAGTTCTTC.

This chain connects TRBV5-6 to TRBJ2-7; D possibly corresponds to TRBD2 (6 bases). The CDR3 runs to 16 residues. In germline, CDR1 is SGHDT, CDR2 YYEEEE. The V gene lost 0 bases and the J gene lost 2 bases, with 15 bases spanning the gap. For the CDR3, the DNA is TGTGCCAGCAGCTTGGCCAATTCGGCGGGACCCTACGAGCAGTACTTC. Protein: CASSLANSAGPYEQYF.

CDR3 DNA: TGTGCCAGCAGCACCTCGCCCCCGACAGGGGGCAGAGCTTTCTTT. Amino acid sequence: CASSTSPPTGGRAFF. The rearrangement uses TRBV7-3 and TRBJ1-1; 10 bases agree with TRBD1. The germline V gene has CDR1 SGHTA and CDR2 FQGTGA. The CDR3 covers 15 residues. The V gene end was trimmed by 5 bases and the J gene end by 10 bases; junction bases not matched to a gene: 13.

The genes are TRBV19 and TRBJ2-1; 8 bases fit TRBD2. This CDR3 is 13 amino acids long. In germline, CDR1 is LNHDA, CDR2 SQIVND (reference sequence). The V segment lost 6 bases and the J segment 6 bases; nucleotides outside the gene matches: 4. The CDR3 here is CASRGLAANEQFF. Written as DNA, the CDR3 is TGTGCCAGTAGAGGACTAGCAGCCAATGAGCAGTTCTTC. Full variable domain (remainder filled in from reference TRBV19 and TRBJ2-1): DGGITQSPKYLFRKEGQNVTLSCEQNLNHDAMYWYRQDPGQGLRLIYYSQIVNDFQKGDIAEGYSVSREKKESFPLTVTSAQKNPTAFYLCASRGLAANEQFFGPGTRLTVL.

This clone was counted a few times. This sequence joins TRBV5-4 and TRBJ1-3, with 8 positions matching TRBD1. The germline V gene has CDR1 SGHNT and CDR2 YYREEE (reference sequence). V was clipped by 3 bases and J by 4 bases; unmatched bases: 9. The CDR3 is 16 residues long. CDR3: CASSSARQGRGNTIYF. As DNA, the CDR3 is TGTGCCAGCAGCTCTGCCCGACAGGGGCGAGGAAACACCATATATTTT.

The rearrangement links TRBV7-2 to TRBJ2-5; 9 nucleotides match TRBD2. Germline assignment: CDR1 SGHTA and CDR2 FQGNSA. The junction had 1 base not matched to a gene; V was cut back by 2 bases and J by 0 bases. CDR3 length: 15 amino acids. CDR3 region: CASSLQRGDQETQYF. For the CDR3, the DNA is TGTGCCAGCAGCTTACAGCGGGGGGACCAAGAGACCCAGTACTTC.

The CDR3 coding sequence is TGCGCCAGCAGCCAAGGGTCTAGCGGGTTCTACGAGCAGTACTTC. Protein product: CASSQGSSGFYEQYF. The chain carries TRBV4-3 and TRBJ2-7, with 8 positions matching TRBD2. The CDR3 covers 15 residues. V shed 1 base, J shed 3 bases, and the junction held 5 bases outside the gene matches. Germline V gene sequence: CDR1 LGHNA, CDR2 YSLEER.

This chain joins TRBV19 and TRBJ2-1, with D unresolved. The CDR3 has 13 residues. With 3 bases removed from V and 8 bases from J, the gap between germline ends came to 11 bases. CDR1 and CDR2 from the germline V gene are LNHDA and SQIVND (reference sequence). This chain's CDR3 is CASSIISGHEQFF. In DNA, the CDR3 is TGTGCCAGTAGTATCATATCGGGTCATGAGCAGTTCTTC.

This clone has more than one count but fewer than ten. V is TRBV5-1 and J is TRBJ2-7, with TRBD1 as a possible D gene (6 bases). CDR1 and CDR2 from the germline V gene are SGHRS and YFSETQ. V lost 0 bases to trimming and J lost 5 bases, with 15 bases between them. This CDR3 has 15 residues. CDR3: CASSLASGVVDEQYF. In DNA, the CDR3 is TGCGCCAGCAGCTTGGCCTCAGGGGTGGTCGACGAGCAGTACTTC.

CDR3 bases: TGTGCCAGCAGTTTCAACCTGGGCTCACCCCTCCACTTT. It yields the protein CASSFNLGSPLHF. The chain combines TRBV12-3 or TRBV12-4 with TRBJ1-6; no clear D. The CDR3 consists of 13 residues. The germline V and J ends were trimmed by 3 bases and 10 bases, with 10 bases remaining between them.

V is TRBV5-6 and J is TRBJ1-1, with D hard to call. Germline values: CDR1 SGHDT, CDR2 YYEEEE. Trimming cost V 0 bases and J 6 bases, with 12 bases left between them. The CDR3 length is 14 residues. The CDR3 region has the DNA TGTGCCAGCAGCTTGGGGAGTAGGTCGGCTGAAGCTTTCTTT. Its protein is CASSLGSRSAEAFF.

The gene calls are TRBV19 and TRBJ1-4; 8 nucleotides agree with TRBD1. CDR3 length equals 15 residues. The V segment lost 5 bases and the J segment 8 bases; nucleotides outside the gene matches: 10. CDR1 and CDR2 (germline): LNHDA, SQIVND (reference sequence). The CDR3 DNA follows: TGTGCCAGTAGTCCTGCGACAGGGGAATACGAAAAACTGTTTTTT. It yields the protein CASSPATGEYEKLFF.

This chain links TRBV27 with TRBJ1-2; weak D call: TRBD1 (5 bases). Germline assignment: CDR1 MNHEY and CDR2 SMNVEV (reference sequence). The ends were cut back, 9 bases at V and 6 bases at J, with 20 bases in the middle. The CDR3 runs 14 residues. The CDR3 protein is CASGGWGLYNGYTF. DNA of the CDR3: TGTGCCAGTGGAGGGTGGGGACTCTATAATGGCTACACCTTC.

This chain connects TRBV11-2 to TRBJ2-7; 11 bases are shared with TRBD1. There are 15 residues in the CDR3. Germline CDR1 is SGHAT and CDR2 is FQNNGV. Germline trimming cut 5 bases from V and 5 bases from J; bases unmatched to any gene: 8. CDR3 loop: CASSPTGTGGHEQYF. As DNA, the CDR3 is TGTGCCAGCAGCCCCACCGGGACAGGGGGACACGAGCAGTACTTC.

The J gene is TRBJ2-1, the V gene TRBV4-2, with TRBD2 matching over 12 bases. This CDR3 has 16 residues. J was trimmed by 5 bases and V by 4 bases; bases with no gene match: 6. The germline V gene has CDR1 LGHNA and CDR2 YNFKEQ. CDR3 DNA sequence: TGTGCCAGCAGCCTCCTAGCGGGGGGGCCCGACAATGAGCAGTTCTTC. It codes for CASSLLAGGPDNEQFF.

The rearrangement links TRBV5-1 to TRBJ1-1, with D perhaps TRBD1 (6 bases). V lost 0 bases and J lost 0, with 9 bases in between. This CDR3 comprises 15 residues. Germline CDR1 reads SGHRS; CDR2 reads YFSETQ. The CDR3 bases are TGCGCCAGCAGCTTGGGAAGGACAGTGAACACTGAAGCTTTCTTT. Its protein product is CASSLGRTVNTEAFF.

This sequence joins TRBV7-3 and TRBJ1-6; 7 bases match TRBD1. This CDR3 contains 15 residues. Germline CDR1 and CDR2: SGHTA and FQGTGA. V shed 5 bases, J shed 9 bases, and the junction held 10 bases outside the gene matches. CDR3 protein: CASSPNGDSFSPLHF. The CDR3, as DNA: TGTGCCAGCAGCCCCAATGGGGACAGTTTTTCACCCCTCCACTTT.

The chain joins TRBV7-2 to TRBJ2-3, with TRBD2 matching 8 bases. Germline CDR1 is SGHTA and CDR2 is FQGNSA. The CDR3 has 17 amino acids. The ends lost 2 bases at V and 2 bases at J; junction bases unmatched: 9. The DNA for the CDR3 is TGTGCCAGCAGCTTACGAGGCGGGGGGCCGCCCACAGATACGCAGTATTTT. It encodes CASSLRGGGPPTDTQYF.

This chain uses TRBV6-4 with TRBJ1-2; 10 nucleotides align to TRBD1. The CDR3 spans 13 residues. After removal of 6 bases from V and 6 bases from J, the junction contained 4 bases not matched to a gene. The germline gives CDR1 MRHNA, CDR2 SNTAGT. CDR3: CASRGQGSDGYTF. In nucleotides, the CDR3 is TGTGCCAGCAGGGGACAGGGGAGCGATGGCTACACCTTC.

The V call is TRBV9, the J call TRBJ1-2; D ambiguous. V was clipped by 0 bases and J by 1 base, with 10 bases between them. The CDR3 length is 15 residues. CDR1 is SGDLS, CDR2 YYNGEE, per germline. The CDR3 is CASSVGGSGNYGYTF. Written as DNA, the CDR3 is TGTGCCAGCAGCGTAGGCGGCAGTGGTAACTATGGCTACACCTTC.

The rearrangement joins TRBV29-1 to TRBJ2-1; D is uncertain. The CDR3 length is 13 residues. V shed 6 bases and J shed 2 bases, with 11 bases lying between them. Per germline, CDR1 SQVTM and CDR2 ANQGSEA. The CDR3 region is CSVRISTYNEQFF. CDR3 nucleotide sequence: TGCAGCGTGAGGATCAGTACCTACAATGAGCAGTTCTTC.

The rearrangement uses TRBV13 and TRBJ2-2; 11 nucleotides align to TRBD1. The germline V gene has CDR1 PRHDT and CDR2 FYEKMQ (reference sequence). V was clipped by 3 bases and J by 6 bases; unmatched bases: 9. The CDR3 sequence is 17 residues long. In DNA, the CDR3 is TGTGCCAGCAGCTTTACTTACGGGACAGGGGGTCCCGGGGAGCTGTTTTTT. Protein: CASSFTYGTGGPGELFF.